This TCR beta chain comes out of a study of Graves' ophthalmopathy and Graves' hyperthyroidism. Other autoimmune diseases, uncontrolled infections, pregnancy or lactation excluded patients from enrollment. Diagnoses were established from clinical symptoms, serum thyroxine, TRAb, thyroid ultrasound and orbital computed tomography. Researchers took RNA transcripts and amplified TCR beta CDR3 regions from them. Scientists carried out first-round RT-PCR using HTBI primers and then a second-round multiplex PCR. TCRdb reanalysed the multiplex PCR reads using MiXCR and keeps one entry per CDR3 protein. The table includes 500,000 to 600,000 distinct CDR3 sequences, roughly 39% detected once. This clonotype turned up a few times. Its specificity is not known. Germline loops: CDR1 LNHDA, CDR2 SQIVND (reference sequence). The J segment lost 6 bases and the V segment lost 5 bases, leaving 12 bases of the junction unmatched. The CDR3 contains 15 residues.

Notes on the study in general: At about 70% sensitivity and over 72% specificity, the model predicted progression of the ophthalmopathy.

This clonotype was obtained from an adult man with Graves' hyperthyroidism. The sample was peripheral blood or thyroid tissue (not recorded which). The chain joins TRBV19 to TRBJ1-2, with 7 positions matching TRBD1. This CDR3 reads CASSLQGMTAHGYTF. The CDR3 DNA sequence: TGTGCCAGTAGTCTACAGGGGATGACAGCCCATGGCTACACCTTC.